Described below is a single TCR beta chain sequence and its context. This clone was seen once. No antigen is known for it. No quality values exist for individual bases; no much larger clone is one base distant. The entry originates in a study of T cell responses to AZD1222 COVID-19 vaccine (dated by TCRdb to the early 2020s). For the wider study: TCR sequencing covered fewer than 250 trial participants: approximately 200 given two doses of AZD1222 and 26 given two doses of MenACWY control vaccine. Trial participants were enrolled by age into subgroups of 18-55, 56-69 and 70-plus years, and around 150, 29 and 61 TCR-sequenced participants, respectively, were included in these subgroups. The research as a whole found: Because no day 14 peak-response samples were available, the repertoires could be characterized only after the peak T cell response. Reportedly, almost half of the unique spike-specific TCRs recognized epitopes lying outside the regions that are mutated in the B.1.351 and B.1.1.7 variants. The vaccine-associated CD4 TCRs covered the entire spike protein, and the dominant responses fell in regions 160-218 and 743-854. Participants were mostly white British and included more females than males, and it was suggested by the authors that clonal diversity may have been underestimated. In the small 56-69-year group, the increase in depth fell short of significance, most likely because of low power. Conclusions about previously exposed vaccinees are limited because only five or six AZD1222 recipients were SARS-CoV-2 seropositive at baseline. After two AZD1222 doses, spike-specific TCR breadth and depth were significantly higher than at day 0 and than in MenACWY recipients.

The time point label of this sample denotes: baseline before first vaccination. Read against the paper, the sample's treatment or condition label means: meningococcal conjugate vaccine given as trial control. The vaccinee samples were drawn from two UK trials, COV001 and COV002, one of which was a single-blind randomized controlled phase 2/3 trial testing AZD1222 (ChAdOx1 nCoV-19) in healthy adults. Trial participant PBMC samples were collected at day 0 and day 28 after the second dose for TCRbeta chain sequencing. The CDR3 regions of human TCRbeta chains were subjected to immunosequencing. The paper's data handling went like this. Repertoire TCRs were checked for matches against a reference library of SARS-CoV-2-specific TCRs that had been generated using the MIRA antigen-specificity platform. Breadth meant the fraction of unique TCRs that were SARS-CoV-2-associated, whereas depth meant the fraction of total T cells that were SARS-CoV-2-associated. Using the MIRA data, each spike-specific TCR was assigned both to the spike region to which the TCR was reactive and to a CD4 or CD8 class. Log10-transformed breadth and depth values were compared by one-way ANOVA with Sidak's multiple comparisons tests. This is the immuneACCESS table as TCRdb keeps it, with only in-frame sequences that have V and J called. A part of the clones is gone; compared with another copy, unresolved V genes explain less than half, and the rest is unexplained. Clonal size and the V and J genes are those of that table, whereas D and trimming came from the DNA. The sample table shows about 150,000 clones, and around 89% are seen once. The ten largest clones take up 3% to 4% of the sample.

Source: peripheral blood, taken on day 0 of MenACWY control vaccination. The sequence was collected from an adult in good health.

Here the CDR3 is given as CASSQQGADTQYF. The nucleotide sequence is TGTGCCAGCAGCCAACAAGGGGCAGATACGCAGTATTTT. The chain employs TRBV14 and TRBJ2-3; a weak D assignment points to TRBD1 (5 bases agree). V is cut by 2 bases and J by 4 bases, and the space between the germline ends is 7 bases. Measured from the cysteine to the phenylalanine, the CDR3 is 13 residues long. CDR3 DNA is the only sequence kept; it has 39 bases, read in frame from the first base. The germline V gene gives CDR1 as SGHDN and CDR2 as FVKESK.